This TCR beta chain is from a study of regulatory T cells in long-lasting Graves disease (dated by TCRdb to about 2021). As for the study more broadly: Patients with newly diagnosed Graves' disease had been on antithyroid drugs for under 3 months. This study used TCR sequencing and RNA sequencing of peripheral blood to compare persistent Graves' disease patients against newly diagnosed Graves' disease patients. The study was conducted in China and was registered as a clinical trial. A total of around 33 samples were covered by TCR sequencing, comprising around 13 persistent and about 20 newly diagnosed Graves' disease patients. Broader findings and caveats from the paper: Persistent patients shared more public clonotypes among themselves (around 2,500) than newly diagnosed patients did (about 970). Persistent disease showed preferential use of TRBV28, TRBJ1-2 and TRBJ2-5, whereas newly diagnosed disease favored TRBV20-1 and TRBJ2-1. Compared with newly diagnosed patients, persistent Graves' disease patients had lower TCR Shannon entropy and fewer highly expanded clones, which suggests clonal expansion. Peripheral blood alone was examined, since thyroid tissue, which constituted the primary lesion, could not be accessed. The small sample size was acknowledged by the authors as a limitation that may reduce accuracy. Sequencing and analysis were restricted to the TCR beta chain.

Libraries were constructed by multiplex PCR. Sequenced using an Illumina HiSeq 4000. iRepertoire HTBI primers and Arm-PCR amplification of CDR3 regions were used to construct TCR beta libraries. Gel purification was performed on PCR products prior to sequencing. As for the original processing: Gene usage analysis of CDR3 amino acid clonotypes relied on the roughly 67 TRBV and 14 TRBJ segments identified across samples. Filtered high-quality paired reads were merged into contigs using COPE and FqMerger. BLAST was used to align contigs to IMGT TRBV, TRBD and TRBJ reference genes, with CDR3 defined following IMGT. Clonotypes above 0.1% frequency were classified as highly expanded clones. Repertoire diversity was measured by Shannon entropy, and V-J evenness by the Gini coefficient. A clonotype found in more than one individual was treated as public. TCRdb handled the public reads itself, with Q25 trimming in fastp and clone calling in MiXCR, and kept productive beta chains. Each CDR3 protein appears once, grouped with its most common genes and DNA. The V and J calls come from TCRdb's annotation, not from the publication. The sample table contains under 800,000 distinct CDR3 sequences; only one count was recorded for 15% to 20% of them. The top ten clones comprise 15% to 20% of the sample.

This specimen's time point label, interpreted: newly diagnosed GD, antithyroid drugs for less than 3 months. RNA was extracted from PBMCs in TRIzol for both TCR sequencing and RNA sequencing. Graves' disease was diagnosed according to American Thyroid Association guidelines. The patients came from an endocrinology department in Xi'an, China. Each patient gave 7.5 to 10 milliliters of peripheral blood, collected in an EDTA anticoagulant tube. Ficoll Paque Plus density gradient separation was used to isolate PBMCs, and no further T cell sorting was performed. An Agilent 2100 Bioanalyzer and agarose gel were used to assess RNA quality, and a NanoDrop 2000 was used to measure RNA concentration. A word on this clonotype: No cognate antigen has been identified for it. No base-level quality is on record; no much larger clone is a single base apart.

V and J are truncated by 1 base and 10 bases respectively, leaving an intervening sequence of 14 bases. CDR3 length: 14 amino acids, cysteine to phenylalanine. The kept DNA is CDR3 alone, 42 bases in frame from the first base. Taken from the germline V gene (reference sequence), the CDR1 and CDR2 loops are LNHNV and YYDKDF. The sample was also linked to a second study, of T cells in Graves' hyperthyroidism and ophthalmopathy. The second study reports: Stable Graves' hyperthyroidism was defined as no progression to ophthalmopathy during 18 months of follow-up. Hyperthyroidism patients were newly diagnosed, had a disease duration of under 2 months, and were aged 18 to 65 years. The study excluded patients with uncontrolled infections, other autoimmune diseases, pregnancy or lactation. Diagnoses were established on the basis of clinical symptoms, serum thyroxine and TRAb, thyroid ultrasound, and orbital computed tomography. A first-round RT-PCR of the TCR CDR3 used the HTBI primer set with the Qiagen OneStep RT-PCR kit. Most expanded thyroid clonotypes (frequency above 0.001) were also detected in blood, a finding suggesting that blood repertoires may reflect thyroid immune responses. Ophthalmopathy was separated from stable hyperthyroidism by a 13 V-J signature model, with 85% to 90% sensitivity and roughly 81% specificity obtained in cross-validation and 80%/75% obtained in testing. During validation, the model predicted progression to ophthalmopathy a median of about 5.9 months ahead of onset, with roughly 65% sensitivity and 72% to 80% specificity. A discovery cohort of roughly 100 patients, roughly 43 with Graves' ophthalmopathy and about 58 with stable Graves' hyperthyroidism, was used to find distinguishing TCR V-J signatures. Prospective prediction of ophthalmopathy was tested in an independent validation cohort consisting of roughly 19 hyperthyroidism patients and some 15 patients who later progressed to ophthalmopathy. The roughly 94 discovery patients were randomly divided into training and test sets at a 7:3 ratio. In about 6 Graves' hyperthyroidism patients, the study also compared T-cell repertoires from thyroid tissue with T-cell repertoires from blood. After blood sampling, hyperthyroidism patients were treated with methimazole at a starting dose of 30 mg daily, and ophthalmopathy patients were treated with high-dose intravenous methylprednisolone. The libraries were constructed in a second round of multiplex PCR and then size-selected and purified. Libraries were sequenced paired-end with 100 bp reads on an Illumina HiSeq2000. SOAPnuke was used to process the raw data, removing reads that contained adapters or uncalled bases, had a mean Phred below 15, or lacked an exact match to the constant primer or identifier. High-quality paired reads were merged with COPE v1.2.5, and unique nucleotide sequences were defined as clonotypes. MiTCR v1.1 was used to align the clonotypes against IMGT TRBV, TRBD and TRBJ reference segments. Analysis was restricted to V-J combinations with a frequency above 0.0001, which covered just over 98% of repertoires. A TCS score was defined as the ratio between F50 (clonal expansion) and ExV (chaos), using BLOSUM62-based TCRdist between CDR3 peptides within each V-J. Welch's t-statistics and random forest reduced roughly 530 V-J features to 13, which were used in a naive Bayes classifier (R e1071). No statistical method was used to set the sample size in advance, and investigators knew the group allocation. According to the paper, TCR Vbeta CDR3 sequencing was carried out on roughly 130 peripheral blood samples, which came from approximately 41 ophthalmopathy, about 75 hyperthyroidism and 17 progressor patients.

This chain joins TRBV15 to TRBJ2-1, with an unclear D gene assignment. This TCR was sampled from a woman between 25 and 40 years old with Graves disease. Donor details come from another sample of the same person, matched by shared clones. The sample consisted of peripheral blood mononuclear cells (PBMCs), taken at new diagnosis, from a patient treated with antithyroid drugs. The nucleotide sequence is given as TGTGCCACCAGCAGAGCTAACTGGGGTTACGAGCAGTTCTTC. This yields the protein CATSRANWGYEQFF.